The present T cell receptor beta chain was sequenced within a study of cytomegalovirus exposure and HLA in healthy donors. With V trimmed by 7 bases and J by 3 bases, 5 bases remained unmatched. Germline V CDR1 and CDR2: SGDLS, YYNGEE. CDR3 length equals 14 residues. The count of this clone is one. The PCR had 60 Vbeta and 13 Jbeta primers. Only in-frame clones appear in the TCRdb table, and some are missing; sequencing was by immunoSEQ multiplex PCR. The sample has approximately 190,000 clones; about four fifths are singletons. The chain employs TRBV9 and TRBJ2-7, with 12 bases fitting TRBD2. What was sequenced was PBMCs. The TCR originated in a woman in her forties or fifties in good health and CMV-seropositive. The CDR3 DNA sequence: TGTGCCAGCGCCCTAGCGGGGGGGAACTACGAGCAGTACTTC. This gives the protein CASALAGGNYEQYF.